These 4 T cell receptor beta chains originate from one sample sequenced in a study of cytomegalovirus exposure and HLA in healthy donors. The PCR ran on 60 Vbeta and 13 Jbeta primers. Data came from immunoSEQ multiplex PCR; TCRdb stores just in-frame clones and leaves some out. The sample lists 85,000 to 120,000 clones; roughly 80% were seen once. The material sequenced was PBMCs. These receptors all stem from a man between 35 and 55 years old in good health and CMV-seronegative.

The rearrangement links TRBV6-5 to TRBJ1-2, with unresolved D. This CDR3 has 15 residues. Germline CDR1 reads MNHEY; CDR2 reads SVGAGI. Trimming took off 2 bases at V and 0 bases at J, with 10 bases between the two ends. CDR3 bases: TGTGCCAGCAGTTACGGTAGATCTTCTAACTATGGCTACACCTTC. It specifies CASSYGRSSNYGYTF.

The J gene is TRBJ2-5, the V gene TRBV9; TRBD2 aligns across 12 bases. V was pared by 0 bases and J by 2 bases, with 2 bases of the junction left unmatched. This CDR3 has 16 residues. Germline lookup yields CDR1 SGDLS and CDR2 YYNGEE. CDR3 sequence reads: CASSVASGGAQETQYF. DNA of the CDR3: TGTGCCAGCAGCGTAGCTAGCGGGGGGGCTCAAGAGACCCAGTACTTC.

The chain employs TRBV19 and TRBJ2-3; 7 positions agree with TRBD2. Trimming cost V 3 bases and J 0 bases; bases outside gene matches: 6. Looked up from germline, CDR1 is LNHDA and CDR2 is SQIVND (reference sequence). The CDR3 totals 16 residues. CDR3 region: CASSIGTTRSTDTQYF. CDR3 sequence (DNA): TGTGCCAGTAGTATCGGGACTACAAGGAGCACAGATACGCAGTATTTT.

This rearrangement joins TRBV11-2 to TRBJ2-7; 9 bases map to TRBD2. This CDR3 contains 14 residues. Germline V gene sequence: CDR1 SGHAT, CDR2 FQNNGV. The V segment lost 4 bases and the J segment 4 bases; nucleotides outside the gene matches: 5. The CDR3 here is CASSSGLANYEQYF. CDR3 sequence (DNA): TGTGCCAGCAGCTCCGGACTAGCGAATTACGAGCAGTACTTC.